This T cell receptor (beta chain) came from a study of blood T cell repertoires in COVID-19. At the level of the study: Sources were T cells, B-cell-depleted T cells, or PBMCs; the material itself was cDNA or gDNA.

Original processing notes: Reference gene primer amplification gave nucleated cell count estimates. The table came from immunoSEQ multiplex PCR; TCRdb's copy has only in-frame clones and leaves some out. That table is the source of V, J and clone size, and D and trimming were worked out from the DNA. The profile shows around 180,000 clones, 88% of them singletons. Sequencing was done on a sample of peripheral blood. This clonotype was sampled from a man between 60 and 75 years old with acute or convalescent COVID-19.

The CDR3 bases are TGTGCCAGCAGTTTCCTTAATGAAAAACTGTTTTTT. It specifies CASSFLNEKLFF. V gene TRBV27 combines with J gene TRBJ1-4, with D unclear. Germline V gives CDR1 MNHEY, CDR2 SMNVEV (reference sequence). CDR3 length: 12 residues. V was shortened by 3 bases and J by 4 bases, with 3 bases between the two germline ends.